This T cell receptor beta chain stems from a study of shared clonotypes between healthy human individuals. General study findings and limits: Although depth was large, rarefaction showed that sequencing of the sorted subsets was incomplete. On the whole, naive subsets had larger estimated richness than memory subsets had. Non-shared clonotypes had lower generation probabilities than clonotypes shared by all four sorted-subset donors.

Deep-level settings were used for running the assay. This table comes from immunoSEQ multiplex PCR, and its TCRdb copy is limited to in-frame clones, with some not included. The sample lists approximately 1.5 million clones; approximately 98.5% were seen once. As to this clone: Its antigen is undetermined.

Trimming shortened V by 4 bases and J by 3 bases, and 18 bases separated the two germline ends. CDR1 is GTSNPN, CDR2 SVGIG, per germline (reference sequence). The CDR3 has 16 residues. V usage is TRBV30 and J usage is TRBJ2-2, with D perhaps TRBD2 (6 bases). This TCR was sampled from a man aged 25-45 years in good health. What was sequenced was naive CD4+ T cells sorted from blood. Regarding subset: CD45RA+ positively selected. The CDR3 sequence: CAWTPRRALDTGELFF. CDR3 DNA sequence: TGTGCCTGGACCCCCCGGAGGGCTTTGGACACCGGGGAGCTGTTTTTT.